A single sample is the source of the 22 T cell receptor beta chains below, sequenced in a study of blood T cells in healthy people across ages. Primed by a sample-barcoded 5' primer and a J-beta primer mix, a second PCR proceeded for roughly 6 to 12 cycles. TCRdb redid the calling of the 5' RACE reads with MiXCR, one entry per CDR3 protein. Altogether roughly 500,000 distinct CDR3 sequences are present, roughly a quarter being singletons, with the ten largest covering around 18%. Sequenced: blood. Receptor source: a woman aged 70-85 years in good health.

This chain connects TRBV9 to TRBJ1-2; D gene unclear. Germline loops: CDR1 SGDLS, CDR2 YYNGEE. Trimming stripped 4 bases from V and 4 bases from J, with 14 bases between. The CDR3 is 14 residues long. CDR3 region: CASSLPGTTYGYTF. CDR3 sequence (DNA): TGTGCCAGCAGCCTCCCCGGCACAACCTATGGCTACACCTTC.

The genes are TRBV7-3 and TRBJ2-1, with D perhaps TRBD2 (6 bases). With 4 bases removed from V and 0 bases from J, the gap between germline ends came to 10 bases. In germline, CDR1 is SGHTA, CDR2 FQGTGA. This CDR3 comprises 15 residues. In DNA form, the CDR3 reads TGTGCCAGCAGCTCAGGCGGGATCTCCTACAATGAGCAGTTCTTC. As protein: CASSSGGISYNEQFF.

This clonotype was seen only a few times. The chain links TRBV9 to TRBJ1-1; no reliable D call. The CDR3 is 13 amino acids. Germline CDR1 is SGDLS and CDR2 is YYNGEE. V was trimmed by 2 bases and J by 2 bases, leaving 7 bases between them. CDR3 region: CASSVTPNTEAFF. As DNA, the CDR3 is TGTGCCAGCAGCGTTACTCCCAACACTGAAGCTTTCTTT.

This clonotype was observed a few times. The chain recombines TRBV9 with TRBJ2-4, with 7 positions matching TRBD2. Germline V gives CDR1 SGDLS, CDR2 YYNGEE. This CDR3 spans 17 amino acids. Germline trimming cut 0 bases from V and 0 bases from J; bases unmatched to any gene: 6. The CDR3 region has the DNA TGTGCCAGCAGCGTAGAGACTGGGGGGGGAGCCAAAAACATTCAGTACTTC. Its translation is CASSVETGGGAKNIQYF.

This chain links TRBV9 with TRBJ2-1; no clear D gene. The CDR3 extends over 12 amino acids. V dropped 4 bases and J dropped 8 bases, with 10 bases sitting between them. The germline gives CDR1 SGDLS, CDR2 YYNGEE. The CDR3 sequence is CASSSGLDEQFF. As DNA, the CDR3 is TGTGCCAGCAGCTCAGGCTTGGATGAGCAGTTCTTC.

V and J are TRBV20-1 and TRBJ2-2, with D unresolved. Trimming took off 3 bases at V and 8 bases at J, with 7 bases between the two ends. The CDR3 has 11 residues. Germline V gene data show CDR1 as DFQATT and CDR2 as SNEGSKA (reference sequence). The CDR3 region has the DNA TGCAGTGCTAGGGGTATGGGGGAGCTGTTTTTT. Translating gives CSARGMGELFF.

The V gene is TRBV27, the J gene TRBJ2-3, with D possibly called TRBD1 or TRBD2 (5 bases each). The CDR3 runs 15 residues. Trimming left V 4 bases short and J 3 bases short, with 14 bases between. In germline, CDR1 is MNHEY, CDR2 SMNVEV (reference sequence). Here the CDR3 reads CASSSRARETDTQYF. As DNA, the CDR3 is TGTGCCAGCAGTTCTAGGGCCAGGGAGACAGATACGCAGTATTTT.

The CDR3 reads CATSLGEDEKLFF. CDR3 DNA sequence: TGTGCCACCTCTTTGGGTGAGGATGAAAAACTGTTTTTT. The chain is built from TRBV10-3 and TRBJ1-4; unclear D gene. The ends were cut back, 10 bases at V and 6 bases at J, with 15 bases in the middle. The CDR3 sequence is 13 residues long. Per germline, CDR1 ENHRY and CDR2 SYGVKD.

The chain joins TRBV20-1 to TRBJ1-3, with 10 bases that match TRBD1. Trimming cost V 4 bases and J 3 bases; bases outside gene matches: 9. Germline CDR1 and CDR2: DFQATT and SNEGSKA (reference sequence). This CDR3 region has 16 residues. The CDR3 protein is CSATGSDRGLGNTIYF. CDR3 DNA: TGCAGTGCTACGGGGAGCGACAGGGGGCTTGGAAACACCATATATTTT.

This clonotype was picked up a small number of times. As DNA, the CDR3 is TGTGCCAGCAGCTTACCTGGCGGTCCAGGCTACACCTTC. Protein: CASSLPGGPGYTF. V usage is TRBV7-2 and J usage is TRBJ1-2; D gene unclear. Germline V gene lookup returns CDR1 SGHTA and CDR2 FQGNSA. V was shortened by 2 bases and J by 8 bases, with 12 bases between the two germline ends. This CDR3 contains 13 residues.

This clonotype was observed a few times. The rearrangement links TRBV6-1 to TRBJ2-7, with 10 positions matching TRBD1. Germline trimming cut 0 bases from V and 3 bases from J; bases unmatched to any gene: 14. Germline loops: CDR1 MNHNS, CDR2 SASEGT. The CDR3 is 19 residues long. The CDR3 is CASSEAAGQGTSGGYEQYF. CDR3 nucleotide sequence: TGTGCCAGCAGTGAAGCGGCGGGACAGGGGACCAGTGGAGGCTACGAGCAGTACTTC.

This clonotype turned up a few times. The junction differs from germline at one of its ends, possibly a read error. The chain joins TRBV12-3 or TRBV12-4 to TRBJ2-7, with a weak D call TRBD1 (6 bases). The CDR3 extends over 14 amino acids. The CDR3 is CASSFTGKSYGQYF. DNA of the CDR3: TGTGCCAGCAGTTTCACAGGGAAATCCTACGGGCAGTACTTC.

This clonotype has more than one count but fewer than ten. The CDR3 coding sequence is TGTGCCAGCAGCTGGAGTGGGGACTCCTCCTACGAGCAGTACTTC. It codes for CASSWSGDSSYEQYF. The rearrangement links TRBV11-2 to TRBJ2-5, with D perhaps TRBD2 (6 bases). The J call may be wrong; the DNA end is better matched by TRBJ2-7. Germline V gene lookup returns CDR1 SGHAT and CDR2 FQNNGV. The CDR3 is 15 amino acids.

The V call is TRBV20-1, the J call TRBJ2-5, with TRBD2 identical over 7 bases. Germline values: CDR1 DFQATT, CDR2 SNEGSKA (reference sequence). Trimming cost V 6 bases and J 2 bases; bases outside gene matches: 9. The CDR3 runs 14 residues. The CDR3 loop is CSAGLTSSQETQYF. The DNA of the CDR3 is TGCAGTGCCGGATTGACTAGCTCTCAAGAGACCCAGTACTTC.

The chain recombines TRBV5-1 with TRBJ2-5, with 10 bases fitting TRBD1. Germline-derived CDR1 and CDR2 are SGHRS and YFSETQ. Trimming cost V 4 bases and J 3 bases; bases outside gene matches: 9. The CDR3 totals 16 residues. DNA for the CDR3: TGCGCCAGCAGCCCCGGACAGGGGGATTTTAAAGAGACCCAGTACTTC. The encoded protein is CASSPGQGDFKETQYF. The entire variable domain, with the rest obtained from reference TRBV5-1 and TRBJ2-5, is as follows: KAGVTQTPRYLIKTRGQQVTLSCSPISGHRSVSWYQQTPGQGLQFLFEYFSETQRNKGNFPGRFSGRQFSNSRSEMNVSTLELGDSALYLCASSPGQGDFKETQYFGPGTRLLVL.

This clonotype has a handful of counts. J is TRBJ2-5 and V is TRBV10-3; D ambiguous. The germline V gene has CDR1 ENHRY and CDR2 SYGVKD. V shed 0 bases and J shed 2 bases, with 10 bases lying between them. This CDR3 contains 15 residues. CDR3 region: CAISESASMQETQYF. CDR3 bases: TGTGCCATCAGTGAGTCTGCGTCTATGCAAGAGACCCAGTACTTC.

The rearrangement links TRBV19 to TRBJ2-1; perhaps TRBD1 as D (6 bases). Germline CDR1 is LNHDA and CDR2 is SQIVND (reference sequence). V lost 10 bases, J lost 5 bases, and 18 bases lay in between. The CDR3 consists of 14 residues. CDR3 sequence (DNA): TGTGCCACTAAGGACAGTCCGGGGCACAATGAGCAGTTCTTC. Translation: CATKDSPGHNEQFF.

J is TRBJ2-3 and V is TRBV29-1; D remains ambiguous. There are 12 residues in the CDR3. V was pared by 8 bases and J by 0 bases, with 9 bases between. Germline V gene lookup returns CDR1 SQVTM and CDR2 ANQGSEA. The CDR3 loop reads CSIDDSTDTQYF. For the CDR3, the DNA is TGCAGCATAGATGACAGCACAGATACGCAGTATTTT.

This chain joins TRBV27 and TRBJ1-2, with 10 bases that match TRBD1. Germline V gives CDR1 MNHEY, CDR2 SMNVEV (reference sequence). J was trimmed by 6 bases and V by 6 bases; bases with no gene match: 16. CDR3 length: 17 residues. The CDR3 reads CASSLAGQGIIGDGYTF. DNA of the CDR3: TGTGCCAGCAGCCTCGCGGGACAGGGGATTATCGGGGATGGCTACACCTTC.

The CDR3 protein is CASSFQGAGQGGYGYTF. The CDR3 nucleotides are TGTGCCAGCAGTTTCCAGGGGGCTGGACAGGGGGGGTATGGCTACACCTTC. The chain is built from TRBV27 and TRBJ1-2, with 10 nucleotides matching TRBD1. Per germline, CDR1 MNHEY and CDR2 SMNVEV (reference sequence). Trimming cost V 3 bases and J 5 bases; bases outside gene matches: 12. The CDR3 is 17 residues long.

The chain joins TRBV7-2 to TRBJ2-5; 13 bases line up with TRBD2. V lost 5 bases, J lost 2 bases, and 5 bases stayed unmatched. The CDR3 is 16 residues long. CDR1 SGHTA and CDR2 FQGNSA come from the germline V gene. The CDR3 nucleotides read TGTGCCAGCAGCATAGGGGGACTAGCGGGACAAGAGACCCAGTACTTC. Its translation is CASSIGGLAGQETQYF.

There are many counts of this clonotype. The gene calls are TRBV7-9 and TRBJ2-7; 8 nucleotides match TRBD2. The CDR3 length is 14 residues. Per the germline V gene, CDR1 is SEHNR and CDR2 is FQNEAQ (reference sequence). The trim removed 4 bases at V and 2 bases at J, leaving 4 bases unmatched. The chain's CDR3 is CASSSTSGPYEQYF. DNA of the CDR3: TGTGCCAGCAGCTCTACTAGCGGTCCCTACGAGCAGTACTTC.